This T cell receptor (beta chain) was obtained from a study of T cell changes during pregnancy in multiple sclerosis (dated 2019 in TCRdb). Study-level background: The study looked at changes in the T cell repertoire across pregnancy in women with multiple sclerosis.

Including cysteine and phenylalanine, the CDR3 has 15 amino acids. Just the 45-base CDR3 DNA is kept, in frame starting at base 1. The CDR1 and CDR2 encoded by the germline V gene (reference sequence) are GTSNPN and SVGIG. The V and J ends are trimmed by 4 bases and 0 bases, leaving 12 bases between them. Regarding this clone: It lacks a known antigen. The sample holds no much larger clone one base away, and base qualities are not on file.

Receptors were amplified or captured by the immunoSEQ multiplex PCR assay. TCRdb obtained this table from immuneACCESS and retained in-frame rearrangements with V and J assigned. These tables miss some clones; where compared with another copy, unresolved V genes account for less than half of the shortfall, and the remainder is unexplained. Recorded for this sample are some 48,000 clones; about 95% of them occurred a single time. The ten biggest clones cover 5.9% of the sample. This sequence was found in a female donor with multiple sclerosis, enrolled in a pregnancy study. The sample here was CD8+ T cells from peripheral blood mononuclear cells, taken in the first trimester of pregnancy. This sequence uses TRBV30 and TRBJ2-2, and possibly TRBD2, on 7 matching bases. The nucleotide sequence is TGTGCCTGGAAAAGCGGGACAACGAACACCGGGGAGCTGTTTTTT. This sequence encodes CAWKSGTTNTGELFF.